The source of this T cell receptor (beta chain) is a study of cytomegalovirus exposure and HLA in healthy donors. Study observations and caveats: Most TCR sequences were uncommon, yet certain public TCRs appeared in many donors. CMV serostatus stood as the only immune exposure information on hand.

Germline lookup yields CDR1 MNHNS and CDR2 SASEGT. Trimming removed 3 bases from V and 0 bases from J; junction bases left unmatched: 6. The CDR3 runs 17 residues. About this clone: Its matching antigen is unknown.

The PCR had 60 Vbeta and 13 Jbeta primers. Method: immunoSEQ multiplex PCR; TCRdb's copy keeps in-frame clones and lacks some. This listing includes about 39,000 clones. The TCR sequence derives from a male donor in good health and CMV-seronegative. The chain links TRBV6-1 to TRBJ2-7, with 12 nucleotides matching TRBD1. The sequenced sample was PBMCs. The CDR3 protein is CASSDFGTGGRSYEQYF. The CDR3 region has the DNA TGTGCCAGCAGTGACTTTGGGACAGGGGGCCGCTCCTACGAGCAGTACTTC.